This TCR beta chain was retrieved from a study of blood T cell repertoires in COVID-19. About the study: The United States, Italy and Spain supplied acute and convalescent COVID-19 samples.

Per the study methods: How many nucleated cells were present was estimated from reference gene primer amplification. The protocol was immunoSEQ multiplex PCR, while the TCRdb copy is restricted to in-frame clones and leaves out a portion. V and J calls and clone size are copied from that table; D and trimming were computed from the DNA. The repertoire holds around 16,000 clones, with approximately 90% as singletons. The receptor comes from a human donor in a cohort sampled during active COVID-19. Sample: peripheral blood.

CDR3 sequence (DNA): TGCGCCAGCAGCCAAGATAGTACGAGAGGAAACACCATATATTTT. The encoded protein is CASSQDSTRGNTIYF. V usage is TRBV4-1 and J usage is TRBJ1-3; D not certain. V lost 0 bases to trimming and J lost 4 bases, with 10 bases between them. Looked up from germline, CDR1 is MGHRA and CDR2 is YSYEKL. The CDR3 loop spans 15 amino acids.